Below, one T cell receptor (beta chain) is given with its context. Its antigen is unidentified. Via MiXCR, TCRdb re-called the reads, giving one row per CDR3 protein. The table records about 830,000 distinct CDR3 sequences, roughly 33% of them present only once. The data originate from a study of T cell repertoires in cytomegalovirus infection. Study-level results: HLA-C-restricted, CMV-specific TCR beta clonotypes were dominant ex vivo.

Germline V gene sequence: CDR1 SEHNR, CDR2 FQNEAQ (reference sequence). Germline trimming cut 5 bases from V and 3 bases from J; bases unmatched to any gene: 6. This CDR3 has 15 residues. V gene TRBV7-9 combines with J gene TRBJ1-4; 7 bases fit TRBD1. The clonotype comes from a human donor in good health (CMV status not recorded). Some clones in this sample may be carry-over from other donors' samples. The source was cultured CD8+ T cells from PBMCs, collected from culture after CMV antigen stimulation. The CDR3 DNA is TGTGCCAGCAGCCCCCGACAGGGTCCTAATGAAAAACTGTTTTTT. Its protein product is CASSPRQGPNEKLFF.